Listed below are T cell receptor beta chains from one sample, sequenced in a study of blood T cell repertoires in COVID-19. This table comes from immunoSEQ multiplex PCR, and its TCRdb copy is limited to in-frame clones, with some not included. Here the sample spans 270,000 or so clones, 85% to 90% being singletons. Sequencing input: peripheral blood. The origin of the receptors is a woman aged 60 to 75 with COVID-19, enrolled during active disease. The CDR3 runs from the conserved cysteine through the conserved F or W. Each record gives: D gene, clone size, J gene, CDR3 length, V gene, CDR3 DNA, CDR3 protein. D genes are given only for firm matches. A clone size is listed for some rows: how often the clone was seen (once, few, many), or a class if it is expanded.

>TRBD1|-|TRBJ2-7|15|TRBV6-5
TGTGCCAGCAGATTACAGGGGGGTAGCTCCTACGAGCAGTACTTC
CASRLQGGSSYEQYF
>-|-|TRBJ1-5|14|TRBV2
TGTGCCAGCAGTGAGACGACACTTAATCAGCCCCAGCATTTT
CASSETTLNQPQHF
>TRBD1|-|TRBJ2-2|16|TRBV5-4
TGTGCCAGCAGTCGAGATCTCCGGGACAGCACCGGGGAGCTGTTTTTT
CASSRDLRDSTGELFF
>TRBD1|-|TRBJ1-5|17|TRBV9
TGTGCCAGCAGCGTAGAGGCTCAGGGGGGTGGCAATCAGCCCCAGCATTTT
CASSVEAQGGGNQPQHF
>-|-|TRBJ2-3|15|TRBV6-4
TGTGCCAGCAGTGTGGTGGGGGGAAGCACAGATACGCAGTATTTT
CASSVVGGSTDTQYF
>TRBD2|-|TRBJ2-3|16|TRBV6-5
TGTGCCAGCAGTTACTCTACTAGCGGGAGGGCGGGTGAGCAGTATTTT
CASSYSTSGRAGEQYF
>-|once|TRBJ1-3|20|TRBV12-5
TGTGCTAGTGGTTTGGTATCCTCCATCGTCGGGGGAAACTCTGGAAACACCATATATTTT
CASGLVSSIVGGNSGNTIYF
>TRBD1|-|TRBJ1-1|17|TRBV10-3
TGTGCCATCAGACCAGGGTCCGGGACAGGGGGGAACACTGAAGCTTTCTTT
CAIRPGSGTGGNTEAFF
>TRBD1|-|TRBJ2-7|13|TRBV27
TGTGCCAGCACCTACCGACAGGGCCACGAGCAGTACTTC
CASTYRQGHEQYF
>-|-|TRBJ1-1|14|TRBV27
TGTGCCAGCAGTGGAAGAACAGGGTTCACTGAAGCTTTCTTT
CASSGRTGFTEAFF
>TRBD1|-|TRBJ1-2|14|TRBV7-8
TGTGCCAGCAGCGCGAACAGGGGTGGCTATGGCTACACCTTC
CASSANRGGYGYTF
>TRBD1|-|TRBJ1-4|15|TRBV4-1
TGCGCCAGCAGCCCAACAGGGGGCGGTCCAGGAAAACTGTTTTTT
CASSPTGGGPGKLFF
>TRBD1|-|TRBJ1-6|14|TRBV7-2
TGTGCCAGCAGCGGGCGGGACAGTCTTTCACCCCTCCACTTT
CASSGRDSLSPLHF
>-|-|TRBJ2-5|15|TRBV7-2
TGTGCCAGCAGCTTAGTAGCAGGACGGGGGGAGACCCAGTACTTC
CASSLVAGRGETQYF
>-|-|TRBJ2-5|15|TRBV3-1/TRBV3-2
TGTGCCAGCAGCCAAGCGGTAGCGCGTGGGGAGACCCAGTACTTC
CASSQAVARGETQYF
>TRBD1|few|TRBJ1-2|15|TRBV12-5
TGTGCTAGTGGTTTCTCGTCCCGGGACAGCCATGGCTACACCTTC
CASGFSSRDSHGYTF
>-|few|TRBJ1-1|13|TRBV9
TGTGCCAGCAGCGTAGACGTCGGGACTGAAGCTTTCTTT
CASSVDVGTEAFF
>-|-|TRBJ2-1|17|TRBV28
TGTGCCAGCAGTTTCGTCGAGGGGGGAGGGACCTACAATGAGCAGTTCTTC
CASSFVEGGGTYNEQFF
>TRBD1|-|TRBJ1-2|17|TRBV10-3
TGTGCCATCAGTGACTCGAACGGACAGGGTAGCCGGAATGGCTACACCTTC
CAISDSNGQGSRNGYTF
>-|-|TRBJ2-3|14|TRBV10-3
TGTGCCATCAGTGAGGGCAGGGATGGAGATACGCAGTATTTT
CAISEGRDGDTQYF
>TRBD2|-|TRBJ2-7|15|TRBV13
TGTGCCAGCAGCGGCTCCAAGCGGGGCTCCTACGAGCAGTACTTC
CASSGSKRGSYEQYF
>-|-|TRBJ2-7|15|TRBV6-2/TRBV6-3
TGTGCCAGCAGTTTACCCGCAGGGCCCTCCTACGAGCAGTACTTC
CASSLPAGPSYEQYF
>-|once|TRBJ1-4|14|TRBV10-3
TGTGCCATCAGTGAGTCAGCCAGGGAGGGATTCCTGTTTTTT
CAISESAREGFLFF
>TRBD1|-|TRBJ1-6|14|TRBV5-5
TGTGCCAGCAGCCCGAGGGGGCAAAGTTCACCCCTCCACTTT
CASSPRGQSSPLHF
>TRBD1|-|TRBJ2-2|16|TRBV27
TGTGCCAGCAAAAGTCTGGGGACAGCGAACACCGGGGAGCTGTTTTTT
CASKSLGTANTGELFF
>-|-|TRBJ1-4|15|TRBV2
TGTGCCAGCAGTGAAGGAGGGGGTCACAATGAAAAACTGTTTTTT
CASSEGGGHNEKLFF
>TRBD1|-|TRBJ1-1|15|TRBV6-5
TGTGCCAGCAGTTACACCCCCGGGACAGGGCATGAAGCTTTCTTT
CASSYTPGTGHEAFF
>TRBD1|-|TRBJ1-1|15|TRBV7-9
TGTGCCAGCAGCGACCGACAGGGGGCGCTGGCTGAAGCTTTCTTT
CASSDRQGALAEAFF
>-|-|TRBJ1-1|11|TRBV7-9
TGTGCCAGCAGCCAACAACAGAGTGCTTTCTTT
CASSQQQSAFF
>TRBD1|-|TRBJ2-3|15|TRBV5-5
TGTGCCAGCAGCCCCGGACAGGACCTCACAGATACGCAGTATTTT
CASSPGQDLTDTQYF
>-|-|TRBJ2-1|14|TRBV12-1
TGTGCCAGCAGCTTTTTAGAGTACGACAATGAGCAGTTCTTC
CASSFLEYDNEQFF
>-|-|TRBJ1-2|18|TRBV4-2
TGTGCCAGCAGCCAAGATCCCGGGGGGACAATACTTAACTATGGCTACACCTTC
CASSQDPGGTILNYGYTF
>-|-|TRBJ1-4|14|TRBV6-5
TGTGCCAGCATCCAGCCAGGGGTTCAAGAAAAACTGTTTTTT
CASIQPGVQEKLFF